This T cell receptor (beta chain) emerged from a study of blood T cell repertoires in COVID-19. The data were produced by immunoSEQ multiplex PCR, yet TCRdb's version contains in-frame clones alone and is incomplete. The sample records around 140,000 clones, more than 75% being singletons. The CDR3 length is 15 residues. V lost 8 bases to trimming and J lost 4 bases; unmatched junction nucleotides: 10. CDR1 is LNHDA and CDR2 is SQIVND in the germline V gene (reference sequence). This sequence was found in a woman between 50 and 59 years old with active or convalescent COVID-19. This sequence joins TRBV19 and TRBJ2-3, with TRBD2 matching 9 bases. Sequenced material: peripheral blood. CDR3 DNA sequence: TGTGCCAGTGGGGTAGCGGGGGAGTCGCCAGATACGCAGTATTTT. As protein: CASGVAGESPDTQYF.